The rows below give T cell receptor beta chains drawn from one sample of a study of blood T cell repertoires in COVID-19. Sequencing was performed with immunoSEQ multiplex PCR; in TCRdb, only in-frame clones are kept and a portion is missing. This sample has fewer than 120,000 clones, with 75% to 80% found just once. Sequencing was performed on peripheral blood. Source of these receptors: a woman older than 75 with active or convalescent COVID-19. Both conserved end residues are part of each CDR3. Each record gives: J gene, CDR3 length, V gene, CDR3 protein.

j_call: TRBJ2-7; cdr3_length: 16; v_call: TRBV5-4; cdr3_aa: CASSKGGQGPSYEQYF
j_call: TRBJ1-1; cdr3_length: 12; v_call: TRBV28; cdr3_aa: CASSLGGGEAFF
j_call: TRBJ1-3; cdr3_length: 16; v_call: TRBV4-1; cdr3_aa: CASSQTGQHSGNTIYF
j_call: TRBJ1-1; cdr3_length: 14; v_call: TRBV11-2; cdr3_aa: CASSHRVKDTEAFF
j_call: TRBJ1-2; cdr3_length: 16; v_call: TRBV5-1; cdr3_aa: CASSLDYDAGRYGYTF
j_call: TRBJ2-1; cdr3_length: 18; v_call: TRBV27; cdr3_aa: CASSELAGGRIALNEQFF
j_call: TRBJ1-5; cdr3_length: 16; v_call: TRBV28; cdr3_aa: CASSFTGNRDNQPQHF
j_call: TRBJ2-2; cdr3_length: 16; v_call: TRBV5-1; cdr3_aa: CASSLDAGQNPGELFF
j_call: TRBJ1-5; cdr3_length: 18; v_call: TRBV19; cdr3_aa: CASRDWTGKRNSNQPQHF
j_call: TRBJ2-3; cdr3_length: 16; v_call: TRBV14; cdr3_aa: CASSQVPGEVADTQYF
j_call: TRBJ1-2; cdr3_length: 12; v_call: TRBV20-1; cdr3_aa: CSASQNNYGYTF
j_call: TRBJ1-6; cdr3_length: 15; v_call: TRBV3-1/TRBV3-2; cdr3_aa: CASSYATAYNSPLHF
j_call: TRBJ2-1; cdr3_length: 16; v_call: TRBV5-4; cdr3_aa: CASSLRELATYNEQFF
j_call: TRBJ2-4; cdr3_length: 17; v_call: TRBV27; cdr3_aa: CASRNSRDRDTFNIQYF
j_call: TRBJ2-1; cdr3_length: 15; v_call: TRBV9; cdr3_aa: CASSLGGTSTNEQFF
j_call: TRBJ1-1; cdr3_length: 14; v_call: TRBV3-1/TRBV3-2; cdr3_aa: CASSQGQMNTEAFF
j_call: TRBJ2-1; cdr3_length: 16; v_call: TRBV2; cdr3_aa: CASSDKTSGTANEQFF
j_call: TRBJ2-5; cdr3_length: 13; v_call: TRBV12-3/TRBV12-4; cdr3_aa: CASSWGHQETQYF
j_call: TRBJ2-1; cdr3_length: 15; v_call: TRBV19; cdr3_aa: CASSVSGISYNEQFF
j_call: TRBJ2-3; cdr3_length: 14; v_call: TRBV5-1; cdr3_aa: CASRVGLLTDTQYF
j_call: TRBJ2-7; cdr3_length: 16; v_call: TRBV11-2; cdr3_aa: CASSTRGAGGRDEQYF
j_call: TRBJ2-5; cdr3_length: 13; v_call: TRBV5-1; cdr3_aa: CASSLGSAETQYF
j_call: TRBJ2-5; cdr3_length: 15; v_call: TRBV19; cdr3_aa: CASSIDGDSQETQYF
j_call: TRBJ2-7; cdr3_length: 16; v_call: TRBV7-9; cdr3_aa: CASSSQGLAGDYEQYF
j_call: TRBJ1-1; cdr3_length: 13; v_call: TRBV10-1; cdr3_aa: CASSPQGSTEAFF
j_call: TRBJ2-2; cdr3_length: 15; v_call: TRBV10-2; cdr3_aa: CASSVTGWNTGELFF
j_call: TRBJ2-1; cdr3_length: 16; v_call: TRBV5-1; cdr3_aa: CASSLDPPDNYNEQFF
j_call: TRBJ1-3; cdr3_length: 15; v_call: TRBV6-5; cdr3_aa: CASSYSSTPGNTIYF
j_call: TRBJ2-3; cdr3_length: 16; v_call: TRBV2; cdr3_aa: CASLLAGFVGTDTQYF
j_call: TRBJ2-5; cdr3_length: 15; v_call: TRBV28; cdr3_aa: CASRRWDSGGETQYF
j_call: TRBJ2-5; cdr3_length: 15; v_call: TRBV4-2; cdr3_aa: CASSQDKQGGETQYF
j_call: TRBJ2-7; cdr3_length: 12; v_call: TRBV5-6; cdr3_aa: CASSLGQDEQYF
j_call: TRBJ1-2; cdr3_length: 14; v_call: TRBV6-5; cdr3_aa: CASRRTGANYGYTF
j_call: TRBJ1-4; cdr3_length: 12; v_call: TRBV3-1/TRBV3-2; cdr3_aa: CASSRSNEKLFF
j_call: TRBJ2-7; cdr3_length: 13; v_call: TRBV10-3; cdr3_aa: CAITRELSYEQYF
j_call: TRBJ1-3; cdr3_length: 22; v_call: TRBV4-1; cdr3_aa: CASSRRGYVVLSSPKTGNTIYF
j_call: TRBJ2-7; cdr3_length: 13; v_call: TRBV5-4; cdr3_aa: CASSRDRNHEQYF
j_call: TRBJ2-1; cdr3_length: 16; v_call: TRBV6-1; cdr3_aa: CASSEFPSGEYNEQFF
j_call: TRBJ2-7; cdr3_length: 11; v_call: TRBV30; cdr3_aa: CAWSPNYEQYF
j_call: TRBJ2-3; cdr3_length: 14; v_call: TRBV5-1; cdr3_aa: CASSTQGWTDTQYF
j_call: TRBJ2-7; cdr3_length: 15; v_call: TRBV18; cdr3_aa: CASSPAGARFGEQYF